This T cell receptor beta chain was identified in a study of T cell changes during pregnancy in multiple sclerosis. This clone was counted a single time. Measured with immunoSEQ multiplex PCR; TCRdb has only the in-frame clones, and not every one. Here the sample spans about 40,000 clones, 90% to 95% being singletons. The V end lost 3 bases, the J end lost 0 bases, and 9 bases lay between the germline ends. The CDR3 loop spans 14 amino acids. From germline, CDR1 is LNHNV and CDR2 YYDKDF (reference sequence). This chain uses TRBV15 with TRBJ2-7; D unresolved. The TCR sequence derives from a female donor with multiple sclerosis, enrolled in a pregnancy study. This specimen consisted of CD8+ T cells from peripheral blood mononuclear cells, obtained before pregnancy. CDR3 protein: CATSSTEHSYEQYF. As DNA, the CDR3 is TGTGCCACCAGCAGCACAGAGCACTCCTACGAGCAGTACTTC. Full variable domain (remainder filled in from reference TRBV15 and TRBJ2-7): DAMVIQNPRYQVTQFGKPVTLSCSQTLNHNVMYWYQQKSSQAPKLLFHYYDKDFNNEADTPDNFQSRRPNTSFCFLDIRSPGLGDTAMYLCATSSTEHSYEQYFGPGTRLTVT.